These 10 T cell receptor beta chains originate from one sample sequenced in a study of shared clonotypes between healthy human individuals. Only in-frame clones appear in the TCRdb table, and some are missing; sequencing was by immunoSEQ multiplex PCR. The sample contains under 1,100,000 clones, about 77% of which appear only once. The sample taken for sequencing was memory CD4+ T cells sorted from blood. Subset denoted: CD45RA-negative fraction. Receptor source: a man aged 18 to 29 in good health.

The chain recombines TRBV27 with TRBJ2-5, with D perhaps given as TRBD1 or TRBD2 (5 bases each). The CDR3 contains 17 residues. The V end was cut by 2 bases, the J end by 1 base, with 17 bases between. Per the germline V gene, CDR1 is MNHEY and CDR2 is SMNVEV (reference sequence). DNA of the CDR3: TGTGCCAGCAGTTTAGCCGCGGCTATAGGGACCCAAGAGACCCAGTACTTC. Encoded protein: CASSLAAAIGTQETQYF.

The V gene is TRBV28, the J gene TRBJ1-2; no clear D. V was clipped by 6 bases and J by 1 base, with 12 bases between them. CDR3 size: 14 residues. Germline V gene sequence: CDR1 MDHEN, CDR2 SYDVKM. CDR3 region: CASRPPTDNYGYTF. DNA of the CDR3: TGTGCCAGCAGGCCCCCCACGGATAACTATGGCTACACCTTC.

The chain is built from TRBV5-1 and TRBJ1-1; 7 nucleotides agree with TRBD1. The CDR3 is 15 residues long. Germline assignment: CDR1 SGHRS and CDR2 YFSETQ. V gave up 0 bases and J gave up 4 bases; unmatched junction bases: 6. The CDR3 coding sequence is TGCGCCAGCAGCTTGGGAGGGGGCGCGACCACTGAAGCTTTCTTT. Protein: CASSLGGGATTEAFF.

This sequence joins TRBV10-3 and TRBJ1-2, with 7 bases fitting TRBD1. The CDR3 sequence is 16 residues long. Trimming cost V 0 bases and J 1 base; bases outside gene matches: 5. Looked up from germline, CDR1 is ENHRY and CDR2 is SYGVKD. CDR3: CAISESRTGDNYGYTF. The CDR3 region has the DNA TGTGCCATCAGTGAGTCTAGAACAGGGGATAACTATGGCTACACCTTC.

This clone was seen a few times. The J gene is TRBJ1-1, the V gene TRBV30; D call uncertain. Germline V CDR1 and CDR2: GTSNPN, SVGIG (reference sequence). Trimming took off 2 bases at V and 0 bases at J, with 10 bases between the two ends. The length of the CDR3 is 14 residues. For the CDR3, the DNA is TGTGCCTGGAGTCGGCGTATTATGAACACTGAAGCTTTCTTT. Amino acid sequence: CAWSRRIMNTEAFF.

The chain has TRBV7-2 and TRBJ2-7; 8 positions agree with TRBD1. J gave up 5 bases and V 5 bases, and 11 bases lay outside the gene matches. Germline values: CDR1 SGHTA, CDR2 FQGNSA. The CDR3 runs 15 residues. CDR3 in DNA: TGTGCCAGCAGCCCAGGGGGCCTAAGCTTCCACGAGCAGTACTTC. Translating gives CASSPGGLSFHEQYF.

V is TRBV6-1 and J is TRBJ2-7; possibly TRBD1 for D (5 bases). Germline V gene lookup returns CDR1 MNHNS and CDR2 SASEGT. The CDR3 has 14 amino acids. With 4 bases removed from V and 2 bases from J, the gap between germline ends came to 12 bases. CDR3 sequence reads: CASSVIDSTYEQYF. CDR3 coding DNA: TGTGCCAGCAGTGTTATAGACAGTACCTACGAGCAGTACTTC.

V and J are TRBV6-5 and TRBJ2-3; D gene ambiguous. The germline V and J ends were trimmed by 5 bases and 6 bases, with 12 bases remaining between them. This CDR3 has 13 amino acids. Germline assignment: CDR1 MNHEY and CDR2 SVGAGI. The CDR3 spells CASSPDWADTQYF. The DNA for the CDR3 is TGTGCCAGCAGTCCTGACTGGGCGGATACGCAGTATTTT.

The rearrangement uses TRBV15 and TRBJ1-2; D perhaps matches TRBD1 (5 bases). Deletions cut 4 bases from V and 3 bases from J, with 21 bases between. Germline V gives CDR1 LNHNV, CDR2 YYDKDF (reference sequence). This CDR3 comprises 17 residues. The CDR3 sequence: CATSNAEWSGGDYGYTF. The CDR3 bases are TGTGCCACCAGCAATGCAGAGTGGTCCGGGGGGGACTATGGCTACACCTTC.

This clone came up a few times. The CDR3 loop reads CAWSVNSRGGNTIYF. CDR3 bases: TGTGCCTGGAGTGTAAATTCCAGAGGGGGAAACACCATATATTTT. This chain uses TRBV30 with TRBJ1-3; D ambiguous. Trimming stripped 0 bases from V and 4 bases from J, with 13 bases between. Per germline, CDR1 GTSNPN and CDR2 SVGIG (reference sequence). The CDR3 runs to 15 residues.